This T cell receptor (beta chain) was recovered during a study of low-dose radiotherapy and immunotherapy resistance in tumors. Study context: Patients took aspirin 300 mg by mouth once daily. This continued for four cycles, starting on cycle 1 day 1.

As for time point: after trial treatment. The sample's treatment: LDRT plus nivolumab, ipilimumab, low-dose cyclophosphamide and aspirin (RACIN trial). Tumors of eligible patients were advanced, solid and lacking tumor-infiltrating lymphocytes. Germline CDR1 reads MNHEY; CDR2 reads SVGEGT. This CDR3 has 15 amino acids. The V end was cut by 6 bases, the J end by 0 bases, with 12 bases between. Primers targeting TRAV and TRBV primed first-strand cDNA, covering alpha and beta chains. A roughly 20-cycle PCR with a constant-region primer and V-primer adapter amplified TCRs. MiXCR was run by TCRdb on the reads, yielding one entry per CDR3 protein. This sample has around 84,000 distinct CDR3 sequences, with roughly 17% found just once.

The receptor was isolated from a male donor with prostate cancer. Source: PBMCs, taken after low-dose radiotherapy plus immunotherapy. The chain links TRBV6-2 or TRBV6-3 to TRBJ1-3, with a possible D match to TRBD1 (5 bases). The CDR3 region has the DNA TGTGCCAGCAGGCCGACAGTACTCTCTGGAAACACCATATATTTT. The encoded protein is CASRPTVLSGNTIYF.